This is a list of T cell receptor beta chains from one sample in a study of blood T cell repertoires in COVID-19. Data came from immunoSEQ multiplex PCR; TCRdb stores just in-frame clones and leaves some out. The top ten hold more than 4.5% of the sample, which has about 230,000 clones, 75% to 85% seen once. Sequenced material: peripheral blood. The source of these receptors is a man aged 50 or older with COVID-19, enrolled during active disease. CDR3s include the opening cysteine and the closing phenylalanine or tryptophan. A D gene is named only where the DNA matches it firmly. A row's size may be missing; if present it is once, few, many or a size class.

>.|.|TRBV5-4|TRBJ1-2
CASSLEGRGGGYTF
TGTGCCAGCAGCTTGGAAGGAAGGGGCGGCGGCTACACCTTC
>.|.|TRBV9|TRBJ2-1
CASSVGSSGSYNEQFF
TGTGCCAGCAGCGTAGGAAGTAGTGGGAGCTACAATGAGCAGTTCTTC
>.|.|TRBV3-1/TRBV3-2|TRBJ1-3
CASTGDGNTIYF
TGTGCCAGCACGGGGGATGGAAACACCATATATTTT
>TRBD1|.|TRBV3-1/TRBV3-2|TRBJ1-4
CASSRGGTGNEKLFF
TGTGCCAGCAGCCGCGGAGGGACAGGGAATGAAAAACTGTTTTTT
>TRBD1|few|TRBV7-2|TRBJ1-6
CASSLVGTGTSPLHF
TGTGCCAGCAGCTTAGTGGGGACAGGGACTTCACCCCTCCACTTT
>.|few|TRBV27|TRBJ2-3
CASPRGGRTDTQYF
TGTGCCAGCCCGAGGGGGGGGCGGACAGATACGCAGTATTTT
>.|.|TRBV19|TRBJ1-5
CASSLGLAQPQHF
TGTGCCAGTAGTTTGGGGCTCGCTCAGCCCCAGCATTTT
>TRBD1|once|TRBV2|TRBJ1-4
CASSHRGTTNEKLFF
TGTGCCAGCAGTCACAGGGGAACAACTAATGAAAAACTGTTTTTT
>.|.|TRBV5-1|TRBJ2-5
CASSNRETQYF
TGCGCCAGCAGCAATCGAGAGACCCAGTACTTC
>.|.|TRBV2|TRBJ1-5
CASSESETGRQPQHF
TGTGCCAGCAGTGAAAGCGAGACAGGCAGACAGCCCCAGCATTTT
>.|many|TRBV11-1|TRBJ2-7
CASSRSYEQYF
TGTGCCAGCAGCCGCTCCTACGAGCAGTACTTC
>.|once|TRBV7-9|TRBJ2-2
CASSHGTFNTGELFF
TGTGCCAGCAGCCATGGGACTTTTAACACCGGGGAGCTGTTTTTT